The 27 T cell receptor beta chains given below trace back to one sample, sequenced in a study of T cells in Graves' hyperthyroidism and ophthalmopathy. It was RNA transcripts that yielded the amplified TCR beta CDR3 regions. HTBI primers were employed in a first-round RT-PCR of the TCR CDR3. From the multiplex PCR reads, TCRdb called clonotypes with MiXCR, one entry per CDR3 protein. The sample lists fewer than 500,000 distinct CDR3 sequences; approximately 13% were seen once. The specimen was blood. Receptors originate from a man aged 25 to 40 with Graves' hyperthyroidism that later progressed to Graves' ophthalmopathy.

J is TRBJ2-5 and V is TRBV19; D is perhaps TRBD2 (5 bases). The CDR3 is made up of 16 amino acids. CDR1 is LNHDA and CDR2 is SQIVND in the germline V gene (reference sequence). Trimming stripped 5 bases from V and 2 bases from J, with 18 bases between. The CDR3 is CASSGDLGVGQETQYF. The CDR3 DNA reads as TGTGCCAGTAGTGGAGATTTGGGAGTTGGGCAAGAGACCCAGTACTTC.

In this sample, this clonotype turned up many times. This chain connects TRBV7-9 to TRBJ2-5; D gene ambiguous. The V and J ends lost 2 bases and 2 bases respectively, with 9 bases between them. The CDR3 has 14 residues. Germline loops: CDR1 SEHNR, CDR2 FQNEAQ (reference sequence). The chain's CDR3 is CASSLSSGQETQYF. CDR3 nucleotide sequence: TGTGCCAGCAGCTTATCGTCCGGACAAGAGACCCAGTACTTC.

This clonotype was seen at least ten times. V gene TRBV12-3 or TRBV12-4 combines with J gene TRBJ1-2, with D perhaps TRBD1 (5 bases). V was cut by 5 bases and J by 1 base, with 14 bases left in between. The CDR3 runs to 15 residues. The CDR3 coding sequence is TGTGCCAGCAGTCACCGGGACGGCTATAACTATGGCTACACCTTC. Protein: CASSHRDGYNYGYTF.

As to this clonotype: A much larger clone differs from this one at a single base, so this may be a read error. The chain uses TRBV7-2 and TRBJ2-3; D gene unclear. The CDR3 consists of 14 residues. CDR1 is SGHTA and CDR2 is FQGNSA in the germline V gene. CDR3 amino acids: CASSLYEDTDTQSF. For the CDR3, the DNA is TGTGCCAGCAGCTTATACGAAGACACAGATACGCAGTCTTTT.

This clonotype was seen ten or more times. The chain has TRBV6-1 and TRBJ2-1; TRBD2 matches 10 bases. Germline CDR1 MNHNS, CDR2 SASEGT. The CDR3 is made up of 15 amino acids. The ends lost 5 bases at V and 9 bases at J; junction bases unmatched: 10. CDR3 residues: CASSLWSGGASEQFF. The CDR3 coding sequence is TGTGCCAGCAGTTTGTGGAGCGGGGGGGCTAGTGAGCAGTTCTTC.

This clonotype was detected ten times or more. The chain recombines TRBV11-1 with TRBJ1-6; no clear D gene. The V end lost 3 bases, the J end lost 8 bases, and 17 bases lay between the germline ends. CDR1 and CDR2 from the germline V gene are SGHAT and FQDESV (reference sequence). The CDR3 extends over 16 amino acids. The CDR3 spells CASSFRAPGLDSPLHF. The DNA of the CDR3 is TGTGCCAGCAGCTTCCGGGCCCCTGGGTTGGATTCACCCCTCCACTTT.

The chain combines TRBV6-1 with TRBJ2-5; TRBD1 matches 10 bases. The germline V gene encodes CDR1 MNHNS and CDR2 SASEGT. The junction had 9 bases not matched to a gene; V was cut back by 6 bases and J by 5 bases. The CDR3 loop spans 15 amino acids. The CDR3 DNA sequence: TGTGCCAGCAGCCCCCGGGACAGGGGCGGTGAGACCCAGTACTTC. It yields the protein CASSPRDRGGETQYF.

The table lists this clonotype with many counts. J is TRBJ2-3 and V is TRBV20-1, with 10 positions matching TRBD1. Germline CDR1 is DFQATT and CDR2 is SNEGSKA (reference sequence). Trimming took 3 bases from V and 0 from J; bases not matched to a gene: 6. CDR3 length equals 16 residues. CDR3 sequence (DNA): TGCAGTGCTAGGTCTTCGGGACAGGGGAGCACAGATACGCAGTATTTT. It codes for CSARSSGQGSTDTQYF.

This sequence joins TRBV19 and TRBJ2-2, with D perhaps TRBD1 (5 bases). CDR1 is LNHDA, CDR2 SQIVND, per germline (reference sequence). Trimming stripped 1 base from V and 7 bases from J, with 13 bases between. The CDR3 is 15 amino acids. The CDR3 region has the DNA TGTGCCAGTAGTATAGGGGGCCTAGGGGTCGGGGAGCTGTTTTTT. As protein: CASSIGGLGVGELFF.

This clonotype was observed many times. This chain connects TRBV20-1 to TRBJ2-1; a possible D gene is TRBD1 (6 bases). V lost 1 base and J lost 6, with 10 bases in between. CDR3 length equals 13 residues. The germline V gene has CDR1 DFQATT and CDR2 SNEGSKA (reference sequence). The CDR3 sequence: CSARGGRGNEQFF. CDR3 DNA sequence: TGCAGTGCTAGAGGCGGCAGGGGCAATGAGCAGTTCTTC.

This clonotype was seen at least ten times. This chain uses TRBV2 with TRBJ1-1; tentatively, D is TRBD1 (5 bases). Trimming removed 1 base at V and 0 bases at J, with 9 bases between. Germline values: CDR1 SNHLY, CDR2 FYNNEI. This CDR3 is 15 amino acids long. The CDR3 loop is CASSEGGDLNTEAFF. DNA of the CDR3: TGTGCCAGCAGTGAAGGGGGGGACCTGAACACTGAAGCTTTCTTT.

This clonotype was seen a handful of times. The gene calls are TRBV10-3 and TRBJ1-4; unclear D gene. With 3 bases removed from V and 6 bases from J, the gap between germline ends came to 14 bases. Per germline, CDR1 ENHRY and CDR2 SYGVKD. The CDR3 covers 15 residues. In DNA, the CDR3 is TGTGCCATCAGTGACCTCGGCCGGATGGATGAAAAACTGTTTTTT. Translated, it gives CAISDLGRMDEKLFF.

The V gene is TRBV4-2, the J gene TRBJ2-7, with 9 bases matching TRBD1. The CDR3 is made up of 18 amino acids. Germline CDR1 LGHNA, CDR2 YNFKEQ. The trim removed 1 base at V and 4 bases at J, leaving 14 bases unmatched. In DNA, the CDR3 is TGTGCCAGCAGCCAAGTTGGGGACAGGGAAAGTATTAAGTACGAGCAGTACTTC. It codes for CASSQVGDRESIKYEQYF.

In its sample, this clonotype was seen a few times. The genes are TRBV5-1 and TRBJ2-2; D is ambiguous. In germline, CDR1 is SGHRS, CDR2 YFSETQ. This CDR3 has 16 amino acids. The V and J ends lost 1 base and 4 bases respectively, with 14 bases between them. CDR3 bases: TGCGCCAGCAGCTTGTTGCCCAGGTCAATCACCGGGGAGCTGTTTTTT. Translated: CASSLLPRSITGELFF.

This chain joins TRBV30 and TRBJ1-2; D remains ambiguous. Germline V gene sequence: CDR1 GTSNPN, CDR2 SVGIG (reference sequence). Trimming stripped 0 bases from V and 2 bases from J, with 10 bases between. This CDR3 has 14 residues. For the CDR3, the DNA is TGTGCCTGGAGTGTTGGGGATTCAAACTATGGCTACACCTTC. Translation gives CAWSVGDSNYGYTF.

V usage is TRBV12-3 or TRBV12-4 and J usage is TRBJ2-5; 12 bases map to TRBD2. This CDR3 contains 15 residues. With 6 bases clipped from V and 4 bases from J, the junction kept 6 bases outside the gene matches. CDR3 DNA sequence: TGTGCCAGCAGCCGCGGACTAGCGGGAATAGAGACCCAGTACTTC. Protein product: CASSRGLAGIETQYF.

Ten or more counts support this clonotype. The chain combines TRBV3-1 with TRBJ1-1; D gene uncertain. V gave up 5 bases and J gave up 8 bases, with 15 bases separating them. Germline CDR1 is LGHDT and CDR2 is YNNKEL (reference sequence). The CDR3 contains 13 residues. CDR3 bases: TGTGCCAGCAGCATCCGGCCCCGAAGAGAAGCTTTCTTT. This gives the protein CASSIRPRREAFF.

This clonotype has only a few counts. The gene calls are TRBV12-3 or TRBV12-4 and TRBJ2-5; weak D call: TRBD2 (6 bases). CDR3 length: 16 residues. V lost 3 bases and J lost 3, with 17 bases in between. The CDR3 nucleotides read TGTGCCAGCAGTTTTCTTCTGGGGGGACCCAAAGAGACCCAGTACTTC. It codes for CASSFLLGGPKETQYF.

The chain links TRBV19 to TRBJ1-5, with 9 bases identical to TRBD1. The CDR3 is 16 amino acids. The V segment lost 5 bases and the J segment 7 bases; nucleotides outside the gene matches: 12. CDR1 and CDR2 (germline): LNHDA, SQIVND (reference sequence). This CDR3 reads CASSFRYRGPGQPQHF. The DNA for the CDR3 is TGTGCCAGTAGTTTTCGTTACAGGGGGCCAGGGCAGCCCCAGCATTTT.

The V and J genes are TRBV6-1 and TRBJ1-2; D not certain. Germline loops: CDR1 MNHNS, CDR2 SASEGT. The CDR3 is made up of 12 amino acids. V lost 11 bases, J lost 0 bases, and 10 bases lay in between. CDR3 region: CAVKEANYGYTF. The CDR3 DNA reads as TGTGCCGTAAAGGAGGCTAACTATGGCTACACCTTC.

This clonotype was recorded a few times. This CDR3 is CASSQDLPGAQTEAFF. CDR3 DNA sequence: TGTGCCAGCAGCCAAGATCTGCCCGGGGCGCAGACTGAAGCTTTCTTT. The V and J genes are TRBV3-1 and TRBJ1-1; perhaps TRBD1 as D (5 bases). Trimming pared 0 bases from V and 5 bases from J, leaving 16 bases between. The CDR3 length is 16 residues. Germline CDR1 reads LGHDT; CDR2 reads YNNKEL (reference sequence).

This clonotype has a count of ten or more. The V and J genes are TRBV7-9 and TRBJ2-1; TRBD2 aligns across 7 bases. The V gene end was trimmed by 3 bases and the J gene end by 8 bases; junction bases not matched to a gene: 4. This CDR3 is 13 amino acids long. In germline, CDR1 is SEHNR, CDR2 FQNEAQ (reference sequence). The CDR3 nucleotides are TGTGCCAGCAGCTTCGCTAGCGGCCATGAGCAGTTCTTC. Protein sequence: CASSFASGHEQFF.

Only a few counts were recorded for this clonotype. The chain couples TRBV5-1 to TRBJ2-2, with D possibly matching TRBD2 (6 bases). V was clipped by 0 bases and J by 4 bases, with 10 bases between them. The CDR3 is 15 amino acids. Germline V gene data show CDR1 as SGHRS and CDR2 as YFSETQ. CDR3 bases: TGCGCCAGCAGCTTGGAGCGGGCGGGCACCGGGGAGCTGTTTTTT. This translates into CASSLERAGTGELFF.

This clonotype was recorded many times. The chain couples TRBV6-1 to TRBJ2-1; D not resolved. V was pared by 4 bases and J by 0 bases, with 10 bases between. The CDR3 length is 15 residues. CDR1 and CDR2 (germline): MNHNS, SASEGT. CDR3 sequence (DNA): TGTGCCAGCAGTGTTGGGTTTAGCTCCTACAATGAGCAGTTCTTC. Protein sequence: CASSVGFSSYNEQFF.

The sample holds many counts of this clonotype. The chain links TRBV13 to TRBJ2-7; 7 bases map to TRBD1. The length of the CDR3 is 14 residues. Germline CDR1 reads PRHDT; CDR2 reads FYEKMQ (reference sequence). The junction had 9 bases not matched to a gene; V was cut back by 5 bases and J by 5 bases. CDR3 loop: CASSPTGASNEQYF. Written as DNA, the CDR3 is TGTGCCAGCAGCCCCACAGGGGCGTCTAACGAGCAGTACTTC. The entire variable domain, with the rest obtained from reference TRBV13 and TRBJ2-7, is as follows: AAGVIQSPRHLIKEKRETATLKCYPIPRHDTVYWYQQGPGQDPQFLISFYEKMQSDKGSIPDRFSAQQFSDYHSELNMSSLELGDSALYFCASSPTGASNEQYFGPGTRLTVT.

In its sample, this clonotype was seen a few times. The chain is built from TRBV7-2 and TRBJ1-6; D uncertain. Germline CDR1 is SGHTA and CDR2 is FQGNSA. The CDR3 contains 14 residues. Trimming took 2 bases from V and 9 from J, leaving 11 bases between them. CDR3 sequence reads: CASSLPGYGSPLHF. CDR3 bases: TGTGCCAGCAGCTTACCGGGGTACGGTTCACCCCTCCACTTT.

This clonotype was counted at least ten times. The V call is TRBV2, the J call TRBJ2-4; 10 positions match TRBD1. V lost 6 bases to trimming and J lost 7 bases; unmatched junction nucleotides: 9. CDR3 length: 15 amino acids. Germline values: CDR1 SNHLY, CDR2 FYNNEI. CDR3 protein: CASRDRQGALNIQYF. CDR3 in DNA: TGTGCCAGCAGAGACAGACAGGGGGCCTTGAACATTCAGTACTTC.